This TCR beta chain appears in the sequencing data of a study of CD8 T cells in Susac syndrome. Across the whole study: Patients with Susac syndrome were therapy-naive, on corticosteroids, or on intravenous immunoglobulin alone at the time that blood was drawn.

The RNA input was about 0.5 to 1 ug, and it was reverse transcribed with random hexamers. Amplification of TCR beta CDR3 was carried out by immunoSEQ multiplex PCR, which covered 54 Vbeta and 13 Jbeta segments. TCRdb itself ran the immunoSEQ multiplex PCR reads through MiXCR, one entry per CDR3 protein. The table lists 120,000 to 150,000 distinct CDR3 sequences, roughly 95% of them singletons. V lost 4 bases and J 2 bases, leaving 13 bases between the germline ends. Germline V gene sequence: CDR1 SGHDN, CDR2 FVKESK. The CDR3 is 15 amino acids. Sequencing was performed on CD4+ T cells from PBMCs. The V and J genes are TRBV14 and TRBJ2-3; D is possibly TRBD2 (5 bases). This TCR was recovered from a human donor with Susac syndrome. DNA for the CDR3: TGTGCCAGCAGCCCACCGGGAACGAACACAGATACGCAGTATTTT. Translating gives CASSPPGTNTDTQYF.